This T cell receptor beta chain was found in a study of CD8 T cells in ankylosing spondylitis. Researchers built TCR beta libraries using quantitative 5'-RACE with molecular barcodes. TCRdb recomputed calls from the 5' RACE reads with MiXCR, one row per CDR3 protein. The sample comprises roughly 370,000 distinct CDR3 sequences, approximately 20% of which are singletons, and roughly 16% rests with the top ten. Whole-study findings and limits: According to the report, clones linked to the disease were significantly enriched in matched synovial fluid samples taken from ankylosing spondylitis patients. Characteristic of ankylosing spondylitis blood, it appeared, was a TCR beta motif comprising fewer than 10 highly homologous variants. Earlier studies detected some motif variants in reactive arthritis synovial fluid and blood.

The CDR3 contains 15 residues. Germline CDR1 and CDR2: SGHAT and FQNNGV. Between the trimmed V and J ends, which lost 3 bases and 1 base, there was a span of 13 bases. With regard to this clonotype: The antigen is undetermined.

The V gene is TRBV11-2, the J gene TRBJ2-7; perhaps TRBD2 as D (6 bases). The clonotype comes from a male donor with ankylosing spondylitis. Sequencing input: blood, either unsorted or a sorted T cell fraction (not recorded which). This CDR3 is CASSLNVGLSYEQYF. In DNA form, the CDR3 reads TGTGCCAGCAGCTTGAATGTTGGACTATCCTACGAGCAGTACTTC. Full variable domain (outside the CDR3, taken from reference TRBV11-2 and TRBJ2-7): EAGVAQSPRYKIIEKRQSVAFWCNPISGHATLYWYQQILGQGPKLLIQFQNNGVVDDSQLPKDRFSAERLKGVDSTLKIQPAKLEDSAVYLCASSLNVGLSYEQYFGPGTRLTVT.